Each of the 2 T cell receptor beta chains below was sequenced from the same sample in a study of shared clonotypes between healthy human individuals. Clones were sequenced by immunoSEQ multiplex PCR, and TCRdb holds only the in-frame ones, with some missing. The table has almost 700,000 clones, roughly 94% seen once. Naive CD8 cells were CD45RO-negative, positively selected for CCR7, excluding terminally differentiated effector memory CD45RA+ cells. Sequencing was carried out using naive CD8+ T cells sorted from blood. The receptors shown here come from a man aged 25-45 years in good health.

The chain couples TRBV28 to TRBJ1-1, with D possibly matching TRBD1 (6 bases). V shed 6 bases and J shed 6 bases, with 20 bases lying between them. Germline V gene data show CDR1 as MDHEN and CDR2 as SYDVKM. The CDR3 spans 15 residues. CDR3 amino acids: CASRNQGQLFSEAFF. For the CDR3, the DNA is TGTGCCAGCAGAAACCAGGGACAATTATTTTCTGAAGCTTTCTTT.

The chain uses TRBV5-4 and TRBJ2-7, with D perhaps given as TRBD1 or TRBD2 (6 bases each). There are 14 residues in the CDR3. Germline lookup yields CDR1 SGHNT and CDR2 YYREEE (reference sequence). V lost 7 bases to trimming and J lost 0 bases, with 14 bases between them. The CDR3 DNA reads TGTGCCAGCCAGATGGGGGGCCTCTCCTACGAGCAGTACTTC. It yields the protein CASQMGGLSYEQYF.